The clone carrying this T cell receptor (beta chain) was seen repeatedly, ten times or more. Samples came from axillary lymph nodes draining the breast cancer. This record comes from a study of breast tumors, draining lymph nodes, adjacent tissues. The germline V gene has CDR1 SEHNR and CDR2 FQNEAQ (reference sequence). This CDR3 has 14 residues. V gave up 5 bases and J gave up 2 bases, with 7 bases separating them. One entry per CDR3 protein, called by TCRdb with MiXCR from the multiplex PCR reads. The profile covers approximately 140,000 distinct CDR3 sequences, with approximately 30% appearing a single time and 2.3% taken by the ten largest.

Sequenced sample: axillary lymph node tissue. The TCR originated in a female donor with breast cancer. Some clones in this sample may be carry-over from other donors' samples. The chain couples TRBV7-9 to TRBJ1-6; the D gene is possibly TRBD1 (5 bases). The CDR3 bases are TGTGCCAGCAGCCCGGACACCTATAATTCACCCCTCCACTTT. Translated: CASSPDTYNSPLHF.